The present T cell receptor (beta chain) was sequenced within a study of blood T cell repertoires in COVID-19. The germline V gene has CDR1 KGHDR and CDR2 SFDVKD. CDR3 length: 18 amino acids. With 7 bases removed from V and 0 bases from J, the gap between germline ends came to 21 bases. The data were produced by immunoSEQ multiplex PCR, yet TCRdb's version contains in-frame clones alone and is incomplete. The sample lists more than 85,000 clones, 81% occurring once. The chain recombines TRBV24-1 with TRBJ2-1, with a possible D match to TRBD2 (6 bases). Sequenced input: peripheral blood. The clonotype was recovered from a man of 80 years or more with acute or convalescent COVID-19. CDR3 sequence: CATREPRDCRGSYNEQFF. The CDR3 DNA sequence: TGTGCCACCAGGGAACCCCGGGACTGCCGGGGCTCCTACAATGAGCAGTTCTTC.